This paragraph reports one TCR beta chain. V lost 5 bases and J 2 bases, leaving 4 bases between the germline ends. The CDR3 sequence is 11 residues long. The germline V gene has CDR1 MNHEY and CDR2 SVGEGT. Starting from 500 ng of total RNA, TCR libraries were made with linear amplification. TCRdb passed the reads through MiXCR, listing each CDR3 protein once. The repertoire has roughly 200,000 distinct CDR3 sequences, around three quarters of them found once; the top ten carry roughly 2.3%. The source of the sample is a study of healthy donors' naive CD4 and CD8 T cells. Sample: naive CD4+ and CD8+ T cells sorted from blood, pooled from several donors. The chain couples TRBV6-2 or TRBV6-3 to TRBJ2-7; no firm D call. The source of this sequence is a pool of human donors in good health; the sample pools cells from several healthy donors. In nucleotides, the CDR3 is TGTGCCAGCAGTGCCGCCTACGAGCAGTACTTC. Amino acids: CASSAAYEQYF.